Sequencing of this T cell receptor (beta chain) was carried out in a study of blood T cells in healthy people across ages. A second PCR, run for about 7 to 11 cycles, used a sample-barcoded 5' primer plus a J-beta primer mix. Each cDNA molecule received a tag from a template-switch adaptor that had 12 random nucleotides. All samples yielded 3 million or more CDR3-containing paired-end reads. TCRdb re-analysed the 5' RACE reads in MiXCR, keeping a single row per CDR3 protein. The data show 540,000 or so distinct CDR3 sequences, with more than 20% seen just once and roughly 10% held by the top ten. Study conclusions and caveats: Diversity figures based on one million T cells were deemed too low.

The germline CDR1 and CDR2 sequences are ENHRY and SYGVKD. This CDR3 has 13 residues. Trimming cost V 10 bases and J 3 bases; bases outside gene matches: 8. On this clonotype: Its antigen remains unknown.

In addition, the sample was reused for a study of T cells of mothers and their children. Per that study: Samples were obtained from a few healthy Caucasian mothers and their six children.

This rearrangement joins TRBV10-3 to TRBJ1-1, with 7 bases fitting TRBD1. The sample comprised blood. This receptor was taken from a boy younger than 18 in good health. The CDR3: CATGGLGDTEAFF. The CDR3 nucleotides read TGTGCCACAGGGGGGTTGGGAGACACTGAAGCTTTCTTT.